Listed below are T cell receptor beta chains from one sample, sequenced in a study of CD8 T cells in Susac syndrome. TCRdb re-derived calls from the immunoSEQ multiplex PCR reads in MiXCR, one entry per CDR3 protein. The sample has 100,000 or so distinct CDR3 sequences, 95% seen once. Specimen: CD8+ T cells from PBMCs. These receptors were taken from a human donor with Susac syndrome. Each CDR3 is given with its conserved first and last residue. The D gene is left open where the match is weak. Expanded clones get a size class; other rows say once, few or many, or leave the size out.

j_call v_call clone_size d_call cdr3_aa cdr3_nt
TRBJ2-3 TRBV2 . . CASMGGLPDTQYF TGTGCCAGCATGGGGGGGCTTCCAGATACGCAGTATTTT
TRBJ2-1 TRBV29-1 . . CSVIVVNEQFF TGCAGCGTTATAGTGGTCAATGAGCAGTTCTTC
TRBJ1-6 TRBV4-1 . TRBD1 CASSQGDRGLPPPLHF TGCGCCAGCAGCCAAGGGGACAGGGGGCTTCCGCCACCCCTCCACTTT
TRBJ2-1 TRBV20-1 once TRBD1 CSARGDRVNEQFF TGCAGTGCTAGGGGGGACAGGGTCAATGAGCAGTTCTTC
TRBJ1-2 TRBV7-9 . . CASSFTEDGYTF TGTGCCAGCAGCTTTACAGAGGATGGCTACACCTTC
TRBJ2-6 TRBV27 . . CASSGGGTPNSGANVLTF TGTGCCAGCAGCGGTGGGGGGACTCCCAACTCTGGGGCCAACGTCCTGACTTTC
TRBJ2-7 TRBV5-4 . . CASSLDRGSYEQYF TGTGCCAGCAGCTTGGATAGGGGATCCTACGAGCAGTACTTC
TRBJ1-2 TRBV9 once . CASSVDGDGYTF TGTGCCAGCAGCGTAGACGGAGATGGCTACACCTTC
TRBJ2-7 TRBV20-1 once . CSASPDGSYEQYF TGCAGTGCTAGCCCCGACGGTTCCTACGAGCAGTACTTC
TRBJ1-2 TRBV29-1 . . CSAKSGALGTYTF TGCAGCGCCAAATCCGGGGCTTTGGGGACATACACCTTC
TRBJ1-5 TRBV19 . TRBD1 CASSTSGTGLYQPQHF TGTGCCAGTAGTACCTCTGGGACAGGGTTGTATCAGCCCCAGCATTTT
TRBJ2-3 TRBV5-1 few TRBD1 CASSPGQGADTQYF TGCGCCAGCAGCCCGGGACAGGGCGCAGATACGCAGTATTTT
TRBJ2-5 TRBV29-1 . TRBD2 CSVDTSGRLQETQYF TGCAGCGTCGATACTAGCGGGAGATTACAAGAGACCCAGTACTTC
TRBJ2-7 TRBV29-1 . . CSVIGPEEQYF TGCAGCGTAATTGGACCTGAGGAGCAGTACTTC
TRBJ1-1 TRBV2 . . CASSVLRRNTEAFF TGTGCCAGCAGTGTACTCAGGCGGAACACTGAAGCTTTCTTT
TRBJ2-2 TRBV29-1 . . CSVAAKNTGELFF TGCAGCGTTGCAGCTAAGAACACCGGGGAGCTGTTTTTT
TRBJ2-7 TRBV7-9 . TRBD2 CASSPGGLAGAEYF TGTGCCAGCAGCCCGGGGGGACTAGCGGGAGCGGAGTACTTC
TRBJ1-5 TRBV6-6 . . CASRFGSGNQPQHF TGTGCCAGCAGATTTGGGTCAGGGAATCAGCCCCAGCATTTT
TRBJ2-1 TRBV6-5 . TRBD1 CASSYSSTGVKGEQFF TGTGCCAGCAGTTACTCGTCTACAGGGGTTAAGGGTGAGCAGTTCTTC
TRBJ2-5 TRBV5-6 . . CASSFRHLTGDLTQYF TGTGCCAGCAGCTTTCGGCACCTCACGGGTGATTTGACCCAGTACTTC
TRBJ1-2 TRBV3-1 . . CASSQPTNGQIIGYTF TGTGCCAGCAGCCAACCGACGAATGGACAGATAATCGGCTACACCTTC
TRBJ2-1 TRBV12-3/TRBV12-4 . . CASSWGSSYNEQFF TGTGCCAGCAGTTGGGGGAGCTCCTACAATGAGCAGTTCTTC
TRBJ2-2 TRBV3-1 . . CASSQTGLTTGELFF TGTGCCAGCAGCCAAACGGGCCTTACGACCGGGGAGCTGTTTTTT
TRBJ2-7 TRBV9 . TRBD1 CASSGGGTGYEQYF TGTGCCAGCAGCGGAGGGGGGACAGGATACGAGCAGTACTTC
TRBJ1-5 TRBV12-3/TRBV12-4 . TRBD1 CASSTTGGHQPQHF TGTGCCAGCAGTACCACAGGGGGCCATCAGCCCCAGCATTTT
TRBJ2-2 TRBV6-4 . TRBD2 CASSEGGPETGELFF TGTGCCAGCAGTGAGGGAGGGCCAGAAACCGGGGAGCTGTTTTTT
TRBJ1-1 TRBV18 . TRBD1 CASSRAAYRDRNTEAFF TGTGCCAGCTCACGAGCTGCTTACCGGGACAGAAACACTGAAGCTTTCTTT
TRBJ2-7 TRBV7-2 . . CASSSGHEQYF TGTGCCAGCAGCTCCGGACACGAGCAGTACTTC
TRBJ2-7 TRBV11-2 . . CASSLKAGPTYEQYF TGTGCCAGCAGCTTAAAGGCAGGCCCTACCTACGAGCAGTACTTC
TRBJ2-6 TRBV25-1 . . CASSELAGPTNVLTF TGTGCCAGCAGTGAACTAGCCGGGCCGACTAACGTCCTGACTTTC
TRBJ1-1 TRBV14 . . CASSQELDRTEAFF TGTGCCAGCAGCCAAGAGTTGGACCGGACTGAAGCTTTCTTT
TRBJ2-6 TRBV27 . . CASSLRRSLSGANVLTF TGTGCCAGCAGTTTACGCCGATCCCTATCTGGGGCCAACGTCCTGACTTTC
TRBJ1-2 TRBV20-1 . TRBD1 CSATRDRRANYGYTF TGCAGTGCTACCCGGGACAGGCGAGCTAACTATGGCTACACCTTC
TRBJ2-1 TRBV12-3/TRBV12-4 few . CASSFGSYNEQFF TGTGCCAGCAGTTTTGGGAGCTACAATGAGCAGTTCTTC
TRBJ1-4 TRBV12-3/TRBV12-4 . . CASSSGSTGEKLFF TGTGCCAGCAGTTCAGGATCCACCGGTGAAAAACTGTTTTTT
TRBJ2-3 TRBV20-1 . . CSARASGRRDTQYF TGCAGTGCTAGAGCCTCAGGGCGTCGAGATACGCAGTATTTT
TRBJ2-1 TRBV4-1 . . CASSQDTGLYNEQFF TGCGCCAGCAGCCAAGACACAGGCCTTTACAATGAGCAGTTCTTC
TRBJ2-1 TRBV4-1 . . CASSQGAGVNEQFF TGCGCCAGCAGCCAAGGTGCAGGGGTAAATGAGCAGTTCTTC
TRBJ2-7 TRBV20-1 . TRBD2 CSARAGLAGSSYEQYF TGCAGTGCTAGGGCGGGACTAGCGGGAAGCTCCTACGAGCAGTACTTC
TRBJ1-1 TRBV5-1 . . CASRYGPGGGKTEAFF TGCGCCAGCAGGTATGGGCCGGGAGGGGGGAAGACTGAAGCTTTCTTT
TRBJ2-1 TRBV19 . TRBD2 CASSPPTSGSTEQFF TGTGCCAGTAGTCCCCCCACTAGCGGGAGTACTGAGCAGTTCTTC
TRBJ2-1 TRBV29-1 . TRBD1 CSVDPDRGHEQFF TGCAGCGTTGACCCTGACAGGGGCCATGAGCAGTTCTTC
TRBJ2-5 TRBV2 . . CASSQTQIRQETQYF TGTGCCAGCAGTCAGACACAGATCCGCCAAGAGACCCAGTACTTC
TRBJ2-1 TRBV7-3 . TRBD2 CASSFTGGLNEQFF TGTGCCAGCAGCTTCACGGGGGGGCTAAATGAGCAGTTCTTC
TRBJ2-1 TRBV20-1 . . CSALDYYNEQFF TGCAGTGCCCTAGACTACTACAATGAGCAGTTCTTC
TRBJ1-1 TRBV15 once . CATGRETTEAFF TGTGCCACCGGGAGGGAGACCACTGAAGCTTTCTTT
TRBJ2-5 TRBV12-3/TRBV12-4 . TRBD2 CASSSPGLAEQETQYF TGTGCCAGCAGTTCCCCGGGACTAGCGGAACAAGAGACCCAGTACTTC
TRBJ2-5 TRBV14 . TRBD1 CASSHRTGIHETQYF TGTGCCAGCAGCCACCGGACAGGCATTCACGAGACCCAGTACTTC
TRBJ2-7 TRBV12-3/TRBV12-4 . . CASSLIEGSVSEQYF TGTGCCAGCAGTTTAATAGAAGGGTCCGTAAGCGAGCAGTACTTC
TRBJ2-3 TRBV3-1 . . CASSFGTTTDTQYF TGTGCCAGCAGCTTCGGGACCACCACAGATACGCAGTATTTT
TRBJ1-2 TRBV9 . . CASSVGGMRGYTF TGTGCCAGCAGCGTAGGGGGAATGCGGGGCTACACCTTC
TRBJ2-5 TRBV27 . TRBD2 CASSLGGREGETQYF TGTGCCAGCAGTTTAGGCGGGAGAGAGGGAGAGACCCAGTACTTC